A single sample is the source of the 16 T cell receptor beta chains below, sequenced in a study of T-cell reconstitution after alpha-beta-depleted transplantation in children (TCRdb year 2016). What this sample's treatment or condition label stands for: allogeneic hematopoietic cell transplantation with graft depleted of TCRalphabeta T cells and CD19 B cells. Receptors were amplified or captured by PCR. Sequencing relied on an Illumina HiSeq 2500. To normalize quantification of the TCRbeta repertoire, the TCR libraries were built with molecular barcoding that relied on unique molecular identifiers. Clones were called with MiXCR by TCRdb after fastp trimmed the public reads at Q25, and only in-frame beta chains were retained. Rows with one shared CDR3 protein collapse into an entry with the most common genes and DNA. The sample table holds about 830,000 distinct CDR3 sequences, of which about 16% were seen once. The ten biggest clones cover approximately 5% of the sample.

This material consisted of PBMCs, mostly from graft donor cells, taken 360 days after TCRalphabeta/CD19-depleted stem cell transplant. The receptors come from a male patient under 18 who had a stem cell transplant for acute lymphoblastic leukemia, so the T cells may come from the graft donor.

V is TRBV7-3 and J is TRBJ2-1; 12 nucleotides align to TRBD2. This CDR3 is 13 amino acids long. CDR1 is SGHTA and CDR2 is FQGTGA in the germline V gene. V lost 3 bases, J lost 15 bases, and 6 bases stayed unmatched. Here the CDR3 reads CASSLASGRGRFF. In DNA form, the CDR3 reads TGTGCCAGCAGCTTGGCTAGCGGGAGGGGTCGGTTCTTC.

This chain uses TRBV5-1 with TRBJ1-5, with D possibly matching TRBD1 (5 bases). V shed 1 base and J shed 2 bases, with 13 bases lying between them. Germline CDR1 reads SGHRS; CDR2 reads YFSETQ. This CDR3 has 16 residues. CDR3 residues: CASSLSSGAGNQPQHF. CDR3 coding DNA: TGCGCCAGCAGCTTGAGCTCCGGGGCGGGCAATCAGCCCCAGCATTTT.

The chain's CDR3 is CASSLRAQGYEQYF. Written as DNA, the CDR3 is TGTGCCAGCAGCTTACGAGCCCAGGGGTACGAGCAGTACTTC. The chain employs TRBV7-2 and TRBJ2-7, with D perhaps matching TRBD1 (6 bases). Trimming shortened V by 2 bases and J by 4 bases, and 12 bases separated the two germline ends. The CDR3 loop spans 14 amino acids. The germline V gene encodes CDR1 SGHTA and CDR2 FQGNSA.

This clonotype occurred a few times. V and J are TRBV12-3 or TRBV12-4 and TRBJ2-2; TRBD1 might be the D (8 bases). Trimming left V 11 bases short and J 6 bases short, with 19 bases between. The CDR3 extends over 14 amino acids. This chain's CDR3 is CAGLQGGTAGELFF. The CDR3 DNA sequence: TGTGCCGGTCTACAGGGGGGGACTGCCGGGGAGCTGTTTTTT.

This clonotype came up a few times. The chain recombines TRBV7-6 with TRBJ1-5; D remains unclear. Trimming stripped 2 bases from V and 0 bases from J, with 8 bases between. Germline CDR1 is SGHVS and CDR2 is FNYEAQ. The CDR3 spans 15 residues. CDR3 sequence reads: CASSLYGNSNQPQHF. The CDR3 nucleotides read TGTGCCAGCAGCTTATATGGGAATAGCAATCAGCCCCAGCATTTT.

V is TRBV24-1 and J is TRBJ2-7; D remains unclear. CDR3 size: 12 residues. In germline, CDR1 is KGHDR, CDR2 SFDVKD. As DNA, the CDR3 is TGTGCACTGGGTCGAGATTTCTACGAGCAGTACTTC. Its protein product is CALGRDFYEQYF.

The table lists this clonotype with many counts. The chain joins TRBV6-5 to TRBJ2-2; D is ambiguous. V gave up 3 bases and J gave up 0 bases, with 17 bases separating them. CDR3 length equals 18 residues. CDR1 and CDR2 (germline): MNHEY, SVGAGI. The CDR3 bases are TGTGCCAGCAGTTATAAATTAGGATCCTCCGCGAACACCGGGGAGCTGTTTTTT. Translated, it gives CASSYKLGSSANTGELFF.

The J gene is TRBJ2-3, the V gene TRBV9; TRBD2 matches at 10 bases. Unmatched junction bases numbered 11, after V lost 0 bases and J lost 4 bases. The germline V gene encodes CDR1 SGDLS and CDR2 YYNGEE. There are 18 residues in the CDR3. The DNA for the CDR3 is TGTGCCAGCAGCGTAGGCCCTACGCTAGCGGGAGAGGCAGATACGCAGTATTTT. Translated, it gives CASSVGPTLAGEADTQYF.

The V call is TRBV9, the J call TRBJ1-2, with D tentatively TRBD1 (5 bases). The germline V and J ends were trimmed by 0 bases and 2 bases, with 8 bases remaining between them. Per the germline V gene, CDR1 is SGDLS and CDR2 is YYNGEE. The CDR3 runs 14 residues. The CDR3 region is CASSVGNRNYGYTF. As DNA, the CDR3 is TGTGCCAGCAGCGTAGGAAACAGGAACTATGGCTACACCTTC.

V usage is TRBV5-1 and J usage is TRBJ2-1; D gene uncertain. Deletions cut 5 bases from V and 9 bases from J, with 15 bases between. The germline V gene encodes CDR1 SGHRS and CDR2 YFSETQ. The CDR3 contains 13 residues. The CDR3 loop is CASRGPRPSEQFF. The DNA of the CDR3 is TGCGCCAGCAGAGGGCCGCGTCCTTCTGAGCAGTTCTTC.

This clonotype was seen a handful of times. The chain's CDR3 is CASSPTRPKNIQYF. Here the CDR3 DNA reads TGTGCCAGTAGTCCCACAAGGCCCAAAAACATTCAGTACTTC. The chain links TRBV19 to TRBJ2-4; no definite D call. The length of the CDR3 is 14 residues. Germline V gene lookup returns CDR1 LNHDA and CDR2 SQIVND (reference sequence). Trimming took 5 bases from V and 2 from J, leaving 10 bases between them. Full variable domain (rest looked up from reference TRBV19 and TRBJ2-4): DGGITQSPKYLFRKEGQNVTLSCEQNLNHDAMYWYRQDPGQGLRLIYYSQIVNDFQKGDIAEGYSVSREKKESFPLTVTSAQKNPTAFYLCASSPTRPKNIQYFGAGTRLSVL.

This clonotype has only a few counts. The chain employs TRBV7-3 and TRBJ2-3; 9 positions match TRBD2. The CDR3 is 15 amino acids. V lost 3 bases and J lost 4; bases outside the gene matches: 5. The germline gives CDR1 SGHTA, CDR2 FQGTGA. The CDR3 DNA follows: TGTGCCAGCAGCTTGGCGGGAGGGCTGGCAGATACGCAGTATTTT. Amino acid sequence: CASSLAGGLADTQYF. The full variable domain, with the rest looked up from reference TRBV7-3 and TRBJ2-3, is GAGVSQTPSNKVTEKGKYVELRCDPISGHTALYWYRQSLGQGPEFLIYFQGTGAADDSGLPNDRFFAVRPEGSVSTLKIQRTERGDSAVYLCASSLAGGLADTQYFGPGTRLTVL.

The CDR3 is CSAAGTEVLYEQYF. The CDR3 coding sequence is TGCAGTGCAGCCGGGACAGAAGTTCTCTACGAGCAGTACTTC. V is TRBV20-1 and J is TRBJ2-7; 7 bases fit TRBD1. Losses at the gene ends were 6 bases for V and 3 bases for J; bases not matched to a gene: 11. CDR3 length equals 14 residues. Per germline, CDR1 DFQATT and CDR2 SNEGSKA (reference sequence).

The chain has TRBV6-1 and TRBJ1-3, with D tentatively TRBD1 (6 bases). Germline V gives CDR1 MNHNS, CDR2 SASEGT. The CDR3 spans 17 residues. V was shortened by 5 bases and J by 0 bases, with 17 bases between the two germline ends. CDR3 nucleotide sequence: TGTGCCAGCAGTCCCCCGGACAGTACACTCTCTGGAAACACCATATATTTT. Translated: CASSPPDSTLSGNTIYF.

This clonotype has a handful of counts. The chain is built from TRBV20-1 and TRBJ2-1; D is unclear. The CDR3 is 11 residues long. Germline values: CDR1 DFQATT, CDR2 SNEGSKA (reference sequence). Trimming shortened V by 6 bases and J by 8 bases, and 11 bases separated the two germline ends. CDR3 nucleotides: TGCAGTGCACTCAGTGGGCATGAGCAGTTCTTC. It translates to CSALSGHEQFF.

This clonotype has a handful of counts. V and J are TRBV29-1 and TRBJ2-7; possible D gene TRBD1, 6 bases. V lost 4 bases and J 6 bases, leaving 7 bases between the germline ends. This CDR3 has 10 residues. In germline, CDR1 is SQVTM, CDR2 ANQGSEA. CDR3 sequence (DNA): TGCAGCGTTGCGACAGGCGAGCAGTACTTC. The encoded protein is CSVATGEQYF.